These 30 T cell receptor beta chains originate from one sample sequenced in a study of shared clonotypes between healthy human individuals. Produced via immunoSEQ multiplex PCR; TCRdb's table is partial and in-frame only. Of a few million clones detected, approximately 93% appear once; the ten largest clones hold under 0.45%. The sequenced material came from naive CD4+ T cells from PBMCs. Subset of the sample: CD45RA+ positively selected. These TCRs come from a man between 18 and 35 years old in good health. Some clones in this sample may be carry-over from other donors' samples.

This chain links TRBV13 with TRBJ2-7; TRBD2 aligns across 8 bases. V lost 3 bases and J lost 0; bases outside the gene matches: 7. Germline V CDR1 and CDR2: PRHDT, FYEKMQ (reference sequence). There are 16 residues in the CDR3. Here the CDR3 DNA reads TGTGCCAGCAGCTTCCGCCCCGGGACTAGCTCCTACGAGCAGTACTTC. It specifies CASSFRPGTSSYEQYF.

This clone was counted a single time. The chain joins TRBV5-1 to TRBJ2-3, with TRBD2 matching 8 bases. Germline CDR1 reads SGHRS; CDR2 reads YFSETQ. The CDR3 is made up of 15 amino acids. V dropped 6 bases and J dropped 5; count of bases not matched to a gene: 11. The CDR3 sequence: CASTGREAGGDTQYF. CDR3 nucleotide sequence: TGCGCCAGCACCGGGAGGGAAGCGGGTGGAGATACGCAGTATTTT.

The CDR3 DNA reads as TGTGCCAGCACCACAGGCATTAATCAGCCCCAGCATTTT. Protein sequence: CASTTGINQPQHF. The J gene is TRBJ1-5, the V gene TRBV28; a possible D gene is TRBD1 (5 bases). There are 13 residues in the CDR3. Trimming took off 7 bases at V and 4 bases at J, with 11 bases between the two ends. Germline V gives CDR1 MDHEN, CDR2 SYDVKM.

The CDR3 sequence: CASSLEQGGEQFF. The CDR3 DNA follows: TGCGCCAGCAGCTTGGAGCAGGGTGGTGAGCAGTTCTTC. V gene TRBV5-1 combines with J gene TRBJ2-1; TRBD1 might be the D (5 bases). The CDR3 loop spans 13 amino acids. V shed 0 bases and J shed 9 bases, with 10 bases lying between them. Germline CDR1 and CDR2: SGHRS and YFSETQ.

V is TRBV5-1 and J is TRBJ2-3; 10 nucleotides line up with TRBD2. V lost 4 bases, J lost 1 base, and 9 bases stayed unmatched. The CDR3 length is 17 residues. Germline V gene data show CDR1 as SGHRS and CDR2 as YFSETQ. CDR3 sequence (DNA): TGCGCCAGCAGCCCCCCGACCCTAGCGGGAGGCACAGATACGCAGTATTTT. It translates to CASSPPTLAGGTDTQYF. Looking up the rest from reference TRBV5-1 and TRBJ2-3 gives the full variable domain: KAGVTQTPRYLIKTRGQQVTLSCSPISGHRSVSWYQQTPGQGLQFLFEYFSETQRNKGNFPGRFSGRQFSNSRSEMNVSTLELGDSALYLCASSPPTLAGGTDTQYFGPGTRLTVL.

The chain uses TRBV9 and TRBJ2-5; D is uncertain. Trimming cost V 0 bases and J 2 bases, with 11 bases left between them. The CDR3 runs to 15 residues. Germline V gives CDR1 SGDLS, CDR2 YYNGEE. CDR3 coding DNA: TGTGCCAGCAGCGTAGATCCGTTCAGGCAAGAGACCCAGTACTTC. Translating it yields CASSVDPFRQETQYF.

The chain combines TRBV28 with TRBJ1-1, with D possibly matching TRBD1 (6 bases). Germline lookup yields CDR1 MDHEN and CDR2 SYDVKM. The CDR3 length is 13 residues. V lost 8 bases and J 1 base, leaving 11 bases between the germline ends. The CDR3 coding sequence is TGTGCCAGCGAGGACAGTAGGAACACTGAAGCTTTCTTT. Amino acids: CASEDSRNTEAFF.

This chain joins TRBV19 and TRBJ2-1; 8 nucleotides line up with TRBD2. Per the germline V gene, CDR1 is LNHDA and CDR2 is SQIVND (reference sequence). V was pared by 3 bases and J by 4 bases, with 5 bases of the junction left unmatched. CDR3 length: 15 residues. As DNA, the CDR3 is TGTGCCAGTAGTATGGACAGCGGGAGTTACAATGAGCAGTTCTTC. Translation gives CASSMDSGSYNEQFF.

The chain links TRBV11-2 to TRBJ2-2, with D possibly TRBD1 on 5 matching bases. Trimming removed 2 bases from V and 6 bases from J, with 13 bases in between. The CDR3 runs 15 residues. Germline V gene sequence: CDR1 SGHAT, CDR2 FQNNGV. CDR3 amino acids: CASSLSVRDPGELFF. The CDR3 bases are TGTGCCAGCAGCTTATCGGTCAGGGATCCCGGGGAGCTGTTTTTT. Full variable domain (remainder filled in from reference TRBV11-2 and TRBJ2-2): EAGVAQSPRYKIIEKRQSVAFWCNPISGHATLYWYQQILGQGPKLLIQFQNNGVVDDSQLPKDRFSAERLKGVDSTLKIQPAKLEDSAVYLCASSLSVRDPGELFFGEGSRLTVL.

This chain joins TRBV7-9 and TRBJ2-1; unclear D gene. Germline V gene lookup returns CDR1 SEHNR and CDR2 FQNEAQ (reference sequence). The CDR3 covers 13 residues. V was cut by 5 bases and J by 9 bases, with 14 bases left in between. CDR3 nucleotide sequence: TGTGCCAGCAGCCCTGACCCCGGTACTGAGCAGTTCTTC. This sequence encodes CASSPDPGTEQFF.

The rearrangement uses TRBV19 and TRBJ1-1; D is ambiguous. The CDR3 sequence is 12 residues long. Trimming left V 5 bases short and J 5 bases short, with 9 bases between. CDR1 and CDR2 from the germline V gene are LNHDA and SQIVND (reference sequence). This chain's CDR3 is CASSVSWTEAFF. CDR3 bases: TGTGCCAGTAGTGTCAGCTGGACTGAAGCTTTCTTT.

Comment on this clone: The sample carries other DNA sequences with the same CDR3. The J gene is TRBJ2-3, the V gene TRBV29-1; 7 nucleotides match TRBD1. The germline V gene has CDR1 SQVTM and CDR2 ANQGSEA. The CDR3 is 13 amino acids. Trimming removed 3 bases from V and 4 bases from J; junction bases left unmatched: 4. The CDR3 loop reads CSVEKGGADTQYF. DNA for the CDR3: TGCAGCGTTGAGAAAGGGGGCGCAGATACGCAGTATTTT.

The chain combines TRBV4-1 with TRBJ2-1; tentatively, D is TRBD2 (5 bases). From germline, CDR1 is MGHRA and CDR2 YSYEKL. Trimming stripped 1 base from V and 7 bases from J, with 5 bases between. This CDR3 spans 12 amino acids. The CDR3 DNA reads TGCGCCAGCAGCCAAGGGGAGAATGAGCAGTTCTTC. The encoded protein is CASSQGENEQFF.

The chain uses TRBV14 and TRBJ2-1; 9 bases are shared with TRBD2. The germline V gene has CDR1 SGHDN and CDR2 FVKESK. The V segment lost 4 bases and the J segment 0 bases; nucleotides outside the gene matches: 10. The CDR3 loop spans 18 amino acids. The CDR3 region is CASSPGGLAGTSYNEQFF. The CDR3 bases are TGTGCCAGCAGCCCGGGGGGGCTAGCGGGGACCTCCTACAATGAGCAGTTCTTC.

This chain joins TRBV6-1 and TRBJ2-5; D call uncertain. V lost 9 bases and J lost 4, with 18 bases in between. This CDR3 region has 14 residues. Germline V gene sequence: CDR1 MNHNS, CDR2 SASEGT. In DNA, the CDR3 is TGTGCCAGTCGGGCCCTCCGGAGTGGAGAGACCCAGTACTTC. Translation gives CASRALRSGETQYF.

This sequence joins TRBV7-2 and TRBJ1-1, with a tentative D call TRBD1 (6 bases). Deletions cut 1 base from V and 3 bases from J, with 9 bases between. The germline gives CDR1 SGHTA, CDR2 FQGNSA. CDR3 length: 14 amino acids. The CDR3 here is CASSLESGDTEAFF. CDR3 DNA: TGTGCCAGCAGCTTAGAATCAGGGGACACTGAAGCTTTCTTT.

The rearrangement links TRBV10-3 to TRBJ2-7, with D perhaps TRBD2 (6 bases). The CDR3 has 15 amino acids. V dropped 10 bases and J dropped 2 bases, with 21 bases sitting between them. CDR1 and CDR2 (germline): ENHRY, SYGVKD. The CDR3 is CATRAGTLGPYEQYF. CDR3 DNA sequence: TGTGCCACCCGGGCCGGGACTCTCGGCCCCTACGAGCAGTACTTC.

Written as DNA, the CDR3 is TGTGCCAGCAGTTTTACCCTCTCGGGAGTCTATGGCTACACCTTC. This gives the protein CASSFTLSGVYGYTF. This rearrangement joins TRBV28 to TRBJ1-2; no clear D. The V gene's germline CDR1 is MDHEN and CDR2 SYDVKM. The CDR3 consists of 15 residues. Deletions cut 3 bases from V and 4 bases from J, with 15 bases between.

This chain connects TRBV7-2 to TRBJ1-3, with D perhaps TRBD1 (5 bases). With 2 bases removed from V and 2 bases from J, the gap between germline ends came to 10 bases. Germline V gives CDR1 SGHTA, CDR2 FQGNSA. The CDR3 totals 15 residues. For the CDR3, the DNA is TGTGCCAGCAGCTTAACCAGACAGACTGGAAACACCATATATTTT. Translating gives CASSLTRQTGNTIYF. Combining the CDR3 with reference TRBV7-2 and TRBJ1-3 gives the whole variable domain GAGVSQSPSNKVTEKGKDVELRCDPISGHTALYWYRQSLGQGLEFLIYFQGNSAPDKSGLPSDRFSAERTGGSVSTLTIQRTQQEDSAVYLCASSLTRQTGNTIYFGEGSWLTVV.

In its sample, this clone was seen once. V gene TRBV29-1 combines with J gene TRBJ2-3; no reliable D call. V was shortened by 6 bases and J by 4 bases, with 14 bases between the two germline ends. In germline, CDR1 is SQVTM, CDR2 ANQGSEA. The CDR3 runs to 13 residues. CDR3 protein: CSVTALGPDTQYF. CDR3 nucleotides: TGCAGCGTAACAGCCCTAGGGCCAGATACGCAGTATTTT.

This chain connects TRBV7-6 to TRBJ1-6, with D possibly being TRBD1 (6 bases). The CDR3 length is 18 residues. CDR1 is SGHVS and CDR2 is FNYEAQ in the germline V gene. The ends were cut back, 5 bases at V and 6 bases at J, with 23 bases in the middle. This CDR3 reads CASSPHLGGDNVNSPLHF. In DNA, the CDR3 is TGTGCCAGCAGCCCACATTTGGGTGGGGACAACGTTAATTCACCCCTCCACTTT.

The rearrangement links TRBV5-6 to TRBJ2-5; D ambiguous. V lost 0 bases, J lost 5 bases, and 5 bases lay in between. The CDR3 covers 12 residues. Per germline, CDR1 SGHDT and CDR2 YYEEEE. The CDR3 region is CASSLALETQYF. In DNA form, the CDR3 reads TGTGCCAGCAGCTTGGCCCTCGAGACCCAGTACTTC.

This chain connects TRBV7-8 to TRBJ2-1; possible D gene TRBD1, 6 bases. Trimming removed 4 bases from V and 8 bases from J, with 15 bases in between. CDR3 length equals 14 residues. Germline loops: CDR1 SGHVS, CDR2 FQNEAQ. The CDR3 is CASSYRAYNDEQFF. In DNA form, the CDR3 reads TGTGCCAGCAGCTACAGGGCTTACAATGATGAGCAGTTCTTC.

This CDR3 reads CASSLLAGWSGDEQFF. For the CDR3, the DNA is TGCGCCAGCAGCTTGCTAGCGGGATGGTCGGGCGATGAGCAGTTCTTC. The V and J genes are TRBV5-1 and TRBJ2-1; the match to TRBD2 covers 9 bases. The germline gives CDR1 SGHRS, CDR2 YFSETQ. The CDR3 has 16 amino acids. The V and J ends lost 1 base and 8 bases, in that order; junction bases with no gene match: 10.

CDR3 bases: TGTGCCAGCAATGACAGGAACACCGGGGAGCTGTTTTTT. Amino acids: CASNDRNTGELFF. This chain links TRBV27 with TRBJ2-2, with TRBD1 as a possible D gene (5 bases). V was clipped by 7 bases and J by 1 base, with 7 bases between them. CDR1 and CDR2 (germline): MNHEY, SMNVEV (reference sequence). CDR3 length equals 13 residues.

The V and J genes are TRBV15 and TRBJ2-1; perhaps D is TRBD1 or TRBD2 (5 bases each). CDR1 LNHNV and CDR2 YYDKDF come from the germline V gene (reference sequence). Between the trimmed V and J ends, which lost 5 bases and 1 base, there was a span of 12 bases. This CDR3 is built from 15 residues. CDR3 DNA: TGTGCCACCAGCCTGGGGCGGGCTTCCTACAATGAGCAGTTCTTC. Translated, it gives CATSLGRASYNEQFF.

The V and J genes are TRBV7-8 and TRBJ2-3; TRBD2 aligns across 11 bases. J gave up 0 bases and V 1 base, and 6 bases lay outside the gene matches. Per germline, CDR1 SGHVS and CDR2 FQNEAQ. This CDR3 comprises 18 residues. Written as DNA, the CDR3 is TGTGCCAGCAGCTTAGGGGGACTAGCGGTAACTAGCACAGATACGCAGTATTTT. Translating gives CASSLGGLAVTSTDTQYF.

The V call is TRBV18, the J call TRBJ1-2; D uncertain. Germline V gene lookup returns CDR1 KGHSH and CDR2 LQKENI. The CDR3 runs 11 residues. V lost 3 bases and J 6 bases, leaving 5 bases between the germline ends. CDR3 protein: CASSPGHGYTF. The CDR3 DNA follows: TGTGCCAGCTCACCGGGTCATGGCTACACCTTC. The full variable domain, in which reference TRBV18 and TRBJ1-2 provide the parts outside the CDR3, is NAGVMQNPRHLVRRRGQEARLRCSPMKGHSHVYWYRQLPEEGLKFMVYLQKENIIDESGMPKERFSAEFPKEGPSILRIQQVVRGDSAAYFCASSPGHGYTFGSGTRLTVV.

This chain joins TRBV29-1 and TRBJ2-1; D gene ambiguous. This CDR3 is 14 amino acids long. The V end was cut by 2 bases, the J end by 9 bases, with 17 bases between. Germline V gene sequence: CDR1 SQVTM, CDR2 ANQGSEA. DNA of the CDR3: TGCAGCGTTGAATCTCGTCAAGTTCCTGGTGAGCAGTTCTTC. It is translated as CSVESRQVPGEQFF.

This clone was picked up one time. Different DNA sequences within this sample yield the same CDR3. The gene calls are TRBV9 and TRBJ1-3; D is uncertain. V dropped 1 base and J dropped 4 bases, with 3 bases sitting between them. The CDR3 covers 12 residues. Germline V gives CDR1 SGDLS, CDR2 YYNGEE. CDR3 nucleotide sequence: TGTGCCAGCAGCGTACCGGGAAACACCATATATTTT. Translation gives CASSVPGNTIYF.